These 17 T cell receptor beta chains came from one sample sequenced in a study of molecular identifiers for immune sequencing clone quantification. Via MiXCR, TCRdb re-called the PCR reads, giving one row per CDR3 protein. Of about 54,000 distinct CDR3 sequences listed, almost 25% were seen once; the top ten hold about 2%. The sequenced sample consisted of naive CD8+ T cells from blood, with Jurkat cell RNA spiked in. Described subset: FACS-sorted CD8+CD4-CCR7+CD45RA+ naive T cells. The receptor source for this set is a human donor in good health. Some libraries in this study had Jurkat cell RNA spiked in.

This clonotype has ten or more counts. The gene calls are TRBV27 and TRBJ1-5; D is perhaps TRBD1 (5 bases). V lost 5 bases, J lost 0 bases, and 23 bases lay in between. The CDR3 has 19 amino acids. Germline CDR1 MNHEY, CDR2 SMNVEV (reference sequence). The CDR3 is CASSQAGQPYLDSNQPQHF. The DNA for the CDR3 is TGTGCCAGCAGTCAGGCGGGGCAGCCGTACCTTGATAGCAATCAGCCCCAGCATTTT.

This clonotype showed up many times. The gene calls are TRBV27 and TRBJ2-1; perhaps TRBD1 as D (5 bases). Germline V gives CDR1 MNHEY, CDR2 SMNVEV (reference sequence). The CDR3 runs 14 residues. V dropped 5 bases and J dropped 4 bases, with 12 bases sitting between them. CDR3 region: CASSLRTKYNEQFF. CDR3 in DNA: TGTGCCAGCAGTCTCCGGACAAAGTACAATGAGCAGTTCTTC.

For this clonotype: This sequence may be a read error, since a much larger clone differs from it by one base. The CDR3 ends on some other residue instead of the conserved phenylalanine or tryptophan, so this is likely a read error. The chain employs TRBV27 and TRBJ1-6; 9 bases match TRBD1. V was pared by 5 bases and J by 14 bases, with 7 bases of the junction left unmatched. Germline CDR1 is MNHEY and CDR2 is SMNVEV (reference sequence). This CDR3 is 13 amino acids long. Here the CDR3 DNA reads TGTGCCAGCAGTGGGACAGGGAAAGTCTCCCTCCACTCT. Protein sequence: CASSGTGKVSLHS.

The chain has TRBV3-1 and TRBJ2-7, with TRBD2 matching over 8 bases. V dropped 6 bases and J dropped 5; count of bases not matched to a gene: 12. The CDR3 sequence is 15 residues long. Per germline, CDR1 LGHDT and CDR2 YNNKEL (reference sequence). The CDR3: CASSLAGLKRDEQYF. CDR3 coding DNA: TGTGCCAGCAGTTTAGCGGGGTTAAAAAGGGACGAGCAGTACTTC.

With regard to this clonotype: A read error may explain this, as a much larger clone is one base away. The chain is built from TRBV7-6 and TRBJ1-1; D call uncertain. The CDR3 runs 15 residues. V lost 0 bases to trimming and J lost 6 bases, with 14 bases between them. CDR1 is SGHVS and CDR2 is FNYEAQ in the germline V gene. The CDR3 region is CASSLAPEQNAEAFF. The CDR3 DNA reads TGTGCCAGCAGCTTAGCCCCGGAGCAAAACGCTGAAGCTTTCTTT. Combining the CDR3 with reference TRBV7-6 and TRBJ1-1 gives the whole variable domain GAGVSQSPRYKVTKRGQDVALRCDPISGHVSLYWYRQALGQGPEFLTYFNYEAQQDKSGLPNDRFSAERPEGSISTLTIQRTEQRDSAMYRCASSLAPEQNAEAFFGQGTRLTVV.

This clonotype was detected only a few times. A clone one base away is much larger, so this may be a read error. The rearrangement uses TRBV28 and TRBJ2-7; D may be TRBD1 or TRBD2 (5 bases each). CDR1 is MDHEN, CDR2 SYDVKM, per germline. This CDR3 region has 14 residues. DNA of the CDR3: TGTGCCAGCAGTACCCGGGACGGAACCTACGAGCAGCACTTC. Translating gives CASSTRDGTYEQHF.

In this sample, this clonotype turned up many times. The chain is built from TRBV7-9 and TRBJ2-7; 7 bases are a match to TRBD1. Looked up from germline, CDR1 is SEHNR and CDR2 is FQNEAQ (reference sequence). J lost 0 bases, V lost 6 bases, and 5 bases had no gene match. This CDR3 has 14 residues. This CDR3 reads CASSPDRASYEQYF. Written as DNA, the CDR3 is TGTGCCAGCAGTCCAGACAGGGCCTCCTACGAGCAGTACTTC.

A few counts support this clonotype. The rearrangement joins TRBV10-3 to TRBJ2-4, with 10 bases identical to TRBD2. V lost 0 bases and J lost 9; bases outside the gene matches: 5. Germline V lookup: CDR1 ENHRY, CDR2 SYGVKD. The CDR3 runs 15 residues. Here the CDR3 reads CAISESTSGRFIQYF. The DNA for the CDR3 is TGTGCCATCAGTGAGTCGACTAGCGGGCGGTTCATTCAGTACTTC.

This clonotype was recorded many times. The CDR3 sequence: CAGGPGPTYEQYF. The CDR3 DNA reads as TGTGCCGGGGGACCAGGGCCTACCTACGAGCAGTACTTC. J is TRBJ2-7 and V is TRBV11-2; D could derive from TRBD1 or TRBD2 (5 bases each). V lost 11 bases and J lost 2, with 16 bases in between. The length of the CDR3 is 13 residues. Looked up from germline, CDR1 is SGHAT and CDR2 is FQNNGV.

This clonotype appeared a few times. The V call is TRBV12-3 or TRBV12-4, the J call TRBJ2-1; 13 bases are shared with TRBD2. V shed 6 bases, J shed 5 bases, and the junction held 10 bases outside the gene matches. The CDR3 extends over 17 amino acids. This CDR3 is CASSNGLAGELNNEQFF. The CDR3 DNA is TGTGCCAGCAGCAACGGACTAGCGGGGGAGCTGAACAATGAGCAGTTCTTC.

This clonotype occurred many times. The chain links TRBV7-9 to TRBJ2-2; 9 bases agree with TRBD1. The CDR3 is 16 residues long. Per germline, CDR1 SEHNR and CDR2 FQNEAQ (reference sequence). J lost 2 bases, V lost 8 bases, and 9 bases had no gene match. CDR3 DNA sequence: TGTGCCAGCTTCCTAGAGGACAGGGGAAACACCGGGGAGCTGTTTTTT. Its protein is CASFLEDRGNTGELFF.

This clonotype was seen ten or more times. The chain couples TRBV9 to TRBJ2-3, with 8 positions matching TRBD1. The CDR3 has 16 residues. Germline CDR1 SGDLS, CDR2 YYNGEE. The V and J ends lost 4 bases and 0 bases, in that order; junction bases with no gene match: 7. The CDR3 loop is CASSIRGQPSTDTQYF. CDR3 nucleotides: TGTGCCAGCAGCATCAGGGGGCAGCCTAGCACAGATACGCAGTATTTT. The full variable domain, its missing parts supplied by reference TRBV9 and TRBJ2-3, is DSGVTQTPKHLITATGQRVTLRCSPRSGDLSVYWYQQSLDQGLQFLIQYYNGEERAKGNILERFSAQQFPDLHSELNLSSLELGDSALYFCASSIRGQPSTDTQYFGPGTRLTVL.

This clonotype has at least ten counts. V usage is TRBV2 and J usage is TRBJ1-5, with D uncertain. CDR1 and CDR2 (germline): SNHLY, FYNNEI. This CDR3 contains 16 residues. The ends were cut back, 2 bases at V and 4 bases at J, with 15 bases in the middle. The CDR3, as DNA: TGTGCCAGCAGTGAATGGAACAGCGCCCGGAATCAGCCCCAGCATTTT. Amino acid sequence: CASSEWNSARNQPQHF.

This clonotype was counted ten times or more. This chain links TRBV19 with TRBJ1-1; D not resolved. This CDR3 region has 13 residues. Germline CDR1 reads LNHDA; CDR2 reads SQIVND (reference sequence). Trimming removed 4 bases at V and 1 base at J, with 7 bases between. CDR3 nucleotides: TGTGCCAGTAGTACCGCCTCGAACACTGAAGCTTTCTTT. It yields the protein CASSTASNTEAFF. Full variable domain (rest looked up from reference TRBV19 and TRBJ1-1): DGGITQSPKYLFRKEGQNVTLSCEQNLNHDAMYWYRQDPGQGLRLIYYSQIVNDFQKGDIAEGYSVSREKKESFPLTVTSAQKNPTAFYLCASSTASNTEAFFGQGTRLTVV.

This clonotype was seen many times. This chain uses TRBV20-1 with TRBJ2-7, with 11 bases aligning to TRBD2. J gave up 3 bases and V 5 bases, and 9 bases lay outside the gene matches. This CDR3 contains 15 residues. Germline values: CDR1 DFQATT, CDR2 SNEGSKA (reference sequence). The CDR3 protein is CSAVGLAERVYEQYF. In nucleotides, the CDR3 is TGCAGTGCTGTGGGACTAGCGGAGAGGGTCTACGAGCAGTACTTC.

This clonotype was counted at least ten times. The CDR3 here is CASRRLGTSTDTQYF. DNA of the CDR3: TGTGCCAGCCGCCGCCTAGGGACGTCCACAGATACGCAGTATTTT. The V gene is TRBV5-6, the J gene TRBJ2-3; TRBD1 or TRBD2 may be the D gene (5 bases each). The V end was cut by 7 bases, the J end by 2 bases, with 17 bases between. Germline V gives CDR1 SGHDT, CDR2 YYEEEE. This CDR3 comprises 15 residues.

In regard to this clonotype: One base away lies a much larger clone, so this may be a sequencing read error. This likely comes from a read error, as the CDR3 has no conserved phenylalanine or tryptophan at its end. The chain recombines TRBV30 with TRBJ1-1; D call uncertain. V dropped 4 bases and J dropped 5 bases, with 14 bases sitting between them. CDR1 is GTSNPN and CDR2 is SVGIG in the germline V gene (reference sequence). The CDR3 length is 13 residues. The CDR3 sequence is CAWNLRPGTEAFS. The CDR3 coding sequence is TGTGCCTGGAATTTAAGGCCGGGGACTGAAGCTTTCTCT.